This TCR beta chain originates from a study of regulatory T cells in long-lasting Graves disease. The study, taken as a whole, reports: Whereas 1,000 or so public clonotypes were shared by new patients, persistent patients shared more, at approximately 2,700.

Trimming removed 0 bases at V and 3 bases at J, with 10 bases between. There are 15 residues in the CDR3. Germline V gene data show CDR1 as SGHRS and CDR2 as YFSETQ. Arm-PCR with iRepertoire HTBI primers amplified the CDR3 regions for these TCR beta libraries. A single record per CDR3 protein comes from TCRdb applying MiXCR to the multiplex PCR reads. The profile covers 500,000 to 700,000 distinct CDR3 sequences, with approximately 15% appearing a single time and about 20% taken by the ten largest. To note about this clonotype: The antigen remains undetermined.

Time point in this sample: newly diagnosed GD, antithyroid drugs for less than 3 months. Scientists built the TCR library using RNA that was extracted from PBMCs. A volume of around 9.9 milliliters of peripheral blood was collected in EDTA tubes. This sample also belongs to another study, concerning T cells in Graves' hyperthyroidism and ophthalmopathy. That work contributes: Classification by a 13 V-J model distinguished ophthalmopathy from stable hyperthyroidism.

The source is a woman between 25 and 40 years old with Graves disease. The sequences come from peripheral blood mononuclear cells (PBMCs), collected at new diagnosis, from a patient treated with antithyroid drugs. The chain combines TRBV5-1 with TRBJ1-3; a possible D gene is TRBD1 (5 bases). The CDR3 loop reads CASSLEGTNGNTIYF. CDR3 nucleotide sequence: TGCGCCAGCAGCTTGGAGGGGACGAATGGAAACACCATATATTTT.